These 18 T cell receptor beta chains came from one sample sequenced in a study of blood T cells in healthy people across ages. A J-beta primer mix and a sample-barcoded 5' primer were used in a second PCR of about 7 to 11 cycles. Using its own MiXCR run on the 5' RACE reads, TCRdb lists one record per CDR3 protein. Among hundreds of thousands of distinct CDR3 sequences listed, about 30% were seen once. The sequenced sample was blood. These receptors all come from a woman of 80 years or more in good health.

The sample holds many counts of this clonotype. The V call is TRBV20-1, the J call TRBJ1-1; 9 bases are a match to TRBD1. Trimming removed 5 bases from V and 1 base from J; junction bases left unmatched: 5. This CDR3 region has 14 residues. CDR1 and CDR2 from the germline V gene are DFQATT and SNEGSKA (reference sequence). CDR3 amino acids: CSAPGTGTNTEAFF. The CDR3 DNA sequence: TGCAGTGCTCCCGGGACAGGGACGAACACTGAAGCTTTCTTT.

The J gene is TRBJ1-1, the V gene TRBV21-1. TRBV21-1 is annotated as a pseudogene. The CDR3 sequence is 8 residues long. The CDR3 DNA sequence: TGTGCCAGCAGCCCGGCTTTCTTT. This gives the protein CASSPAFF.

The V call is TRBV20-1, the J call TRBJ2-7; no firm D call. There are 15 residues in the CDR3. Germline CDR1 DFQATT, CDR2 SNEGSKA (reference sequence). Trimming removed 4 bases at V and 7 bases at J, with 23 bases between. The CDR3 sequence is CSAIRNAGRLREQYF. CDR3 nucleotide sequence: TGCAGTGCTATCCGCAATGCCGGAAGGCTGAGGGAGCAGTACTTC.

Ten or more counts support this clonotype. The chain has TRBV6-2 or TRBV6-3 and TRBJ2-1; perhaps TRBD2 as D (5 bases). Trimming pared 4 bases from V and 4 bases from J, leaving 8 bases between. This CDR3 region has 13 residues. From germline, CDR1 is MNHEY and CDR2 SVGEGT. The CDR3: CASSWTDYNEQFF. CDR3 nucleotide sequence: TGTGCCAGCAGTTGGACTGATTACAATGAGCAGTTCTTC.

The chain has TRBV7-8 and TRBJ1-3; D remains ambiguous. The length of the CDR3 is 15 residues. Germline V gene lookup returns CDR1 SGHVS and CDR2 FQNEAQ. Trimming removed 5 bases from V and 0 bases from J, with 11 bases in between. The CDR3 is CASSADGRSGNTIYF. The CDR3, as DNA: TGTGCCAGCAGCGCAGACGGACGCTCTGGAAACACCATATATTTT.

This clonotype was observed at least ten times. The genes are TRBV4-1 and TRBJ2-7, with 9 bases lining up with TRBD1. Germline V lookup: CDR1 MGHRA, CDR2 YSYEKL. Trimming at V came to 0 bases and at J to 3 bases, leaving 18 bases not matched to a gene. CDR3 length equals 20 residues. The CDR3 loop is CASSQEKRQDRGPSVYEQYF. The CDR3 nucleotides are TGCGCCAGCAGCCAAGAAAAACGGCAGGACAGGGGCCCCTCTGTCTACGAGCAGTACTTC.

This clonotype was seen ten or more times. V usage is TRBV7-2 and J usage is TRBJ1-1, with D unclear. The V and J ends lost 5 bases and 1 base respectively, with 5 bases between them. The CDR3 contains 12 residues. Germline loops: CDR1 SGHTA, CDR2 FQGNSA. CDR3 nucleotide sequence: TGTGCCAGCAGCAGACAGAACACTGAAGCTTTCTTT. Translation: CASSRQNTEAFF.

This chain links TRBV24-1 with TRBJ2-5; D possibly corresponds to TRBD1 (5 bases). The J call could be wrong; TRBJ2-7 is a better fit for the DNA end. Germline V gives CDR1 KGHDR, CDR2 SFDVKD. CDR3 length: 16 amino acids. The CDR3 sequence: CATNGAQRPPPYEQYF. The CDR3 nucleotides read TGTGCCACCAATGGGGCCCAGCGACCGCCCCCCTACGAGCAGTACTTC.

The chain has TRBV6-1 and TRBJ2-6; 7 bases line up with TRBD1. This CDR3 contains 15 residues. The germline gives CDR1 MNHNS, CDR2 SASEGT. Trimming removed 5 bases from V and 18 bases from J; junction bases left unmatched: 19. CDR3 DNA: TGTGCCAGCAGTCGAGACAGGGCCGGGGCCAACATCCGGACTTTC. As protein: CASSRDRAGANIRTF.

J is TRBJ2-1 and V is TRBV4-1; D gene ambiguous. Germline V CDR1 and CDR2: MGHRA, YSYEKL. The ends were cut back, 4 bases at V and 6 bases at J, with 7 bases in the middle. The CDR3 totals 12 residues. The CDR3 DNA follows: TGCGCCAGCAGCCCAATGGGCAATGAGCAGTTCTTC. Residues: CASSPMGNEQFF.

This clonotype showed up just a few times. This sequence joins TRBV6-1 and TRBJ1-1; 7 nucleotides line up with TRBD1. The J segment lost 4 bases and the V segment lost 6 bases, leaving 8 bases of the junction unmatched. Per the germline V gene, CDR1 is MNHNS and CDR2 is SASEGT. The CDR3 is made up of 14 amino acids. This chain's CDR3 is CASRLRGGGTEAFF. CDR3 coding DNA: TGTGCCAGCAGGCTCAGGGGGGGGGGCACTGAAGCTTTCTTT.

This clonotype was recorded a few times. The V call is TRBV30, the J call TRBJ2-3, with D unclear. CDR1 and CDR2 (germline): GTSNPN, SVGIG (reference sequence). V was cut by 2 bases and J by 5 bases, with 14 bases left in between. The CDR3 is 14 residues long. For the CDR3, the DNA is TGTGCCTGGAGTCCGACGACCCGACGAGATACGCAGTATTTT. As protein: CAWSPTTRRDTQYF.

The CDR3 bases are TGTGCCAGCACCCTCGACAGGGGCGGCTATGGCTACACCTTC. It yields the protein CASTLDRGGYGYTF. The chain carries TRBV6-1 and TRBJ1-2; TRBD1 aligns across 8 bases. Trimming cost V 7 bases and J 4 bases; bases outside gene matches: 8. Looked up from germline, CDR1 is MNHNS and CDR2 is SASEGT. The CDR3 covers 14 residues.

The chain carries TRBV4-3 and TRBJ1-2; D is undetermined. CDR1 LGHNA and CDR2 YSLEER come from the germline V gene. Trimming shortened V by 1 base and J by 4 bases, and 13 bases separated the two germline ends. The CDR3 runs 15 residues. For the CDR3, the DNA is TGCGCCAGCAGCCAAGGCTTAAGGGATGGCTATGGCTACACCTTC. It specifies CASSQGLRDGYGYTF.

V is TRBV9 and J is TRBJ2-2, with D perhaps matching TRBD1 (6 bases). Per the germline V gene, CDR1 is SGDLS and CDR2 is YYNGEE. CDR3 length: 13 amino acids. The germline V and J ends were trimmed by 6 bases and 7 bases, with 13 bases remaining between them. The CDR3: CASNRDLDGELFF. CDR3 DNA sequence: TGTGCCAGCAACAGGGATCTGGACGGGGAGCTGTTTTTT.

With regard to this clonotype: This clone may be a read error of a much larger clone one base away. The rearrangement joins TRBV4-3 to TRBJ2-5; possible D gene TRBD2, 5 bases. The CDR3 length is 15 residues. Germline values: CDR1 LGHNA, CDR2 YSLEER. V dropped 1 base and J dropped 11 bases, with 20 bases sitting between them. Written as DNA, the CDR3 is TGCGCCAGCAGCCAAGGGGCGGGTAGCCACAATGAGCAGTACTTC. It codes for CASSQGAGSHNEQYF.

This clonotype was recorded a few times. The chain has TRBV20-1 and TRBJ2-7; no clear D. V dropped 7 bases and J dropped 6 bases, with 16 bases sitting between them. Germline assignment: CDR1 DFQATT and CDR2 SNEGSKA (reference sequence). The CDR3 is 12 residues long. CDR3 sequence reads: CSVSGPACEQYF. The CDR3 DNA follows: TGCAGTGTCTCCGGACCAGCTTGCGAGCAGTACTTC.

This chain connects TRBV20-1 to TRBJ2-7, with 7 bases aligning to TRBD2. V was pared by 0 bases and J by 2 bases, with 7 bases of the junction left unmatched. Germline V gives CDR1 DFQATT, CDR2 SNEGSKA (reference sequence). The CDR3 sequence is 15 residues long. The chain's CDR3 is CSAREPGGTPYEQYF. CDR3 nucleotides: TGCAGTGCTAGAGAGCCGGGAGGCACCCCCTACGAGCAGTACTTC.